The clone carrying this T cell receptor (beta chain) was seen only a few times. Frozen-stored PBMCs produced 1.5 to 2.5 micrograms of genomic DNA for TCR beta libraries. The V segment lost 6 bases and the J segment 3 bases; nucleotides outside the gene matches: 10. The germline CDR1 and CDR2 sequences are MDHEN and SYDVKM. The length of the CDR3 is 15 residues. The data are from a study of cytotoxic CD8 clonotypes in ibrutinib-treated CLL. This table comes from immunoSEQ multiplex PCR, and its TCRdb copy is limited to in-frame clones, with some not included. The sample contains some 50,000 clones, over 55% of which appear only once.

The specimen was PBMCs, collected after 24 months of ibrutinib treatment. This receptor was identified in a human donor with chronic lymphocytic leukemia. The V call is TRBV28, the J call TRBJ2-7; 8 bases agree with TRBD1. DNA of the CDR3: TGTGCCAGCAGCTATGACAGGGGATCCTACTACGAGCAGTACTTC. This gives the protein CASSYDRGSYYEQYF.